The 21 T cell receptor beta chains listed next were all sequenced from one sample in a study of blood T cell repertoires in COVID-19 (dated by TCRdb to between 2020 and 2021). Library construction relied on the immunoSEQ multiplex PCR assay. TCRdb re-hosts the immuneACCESS table, in-frame sequences only. Its copies lack some clones; in the studies checked, an unresolved V gene accounts for under half of them, and the cause for the rest is not known. The sample table lists roughly 150,000 clones, about 81% of them with a count of one. The ten largest account for less than 5% of the sample. Input material: peripheral blood. These TCRs come from a woman aged 80 or over with acute or convalescent COVID-19.

This clone was seen a handful of times. The J gene is TRBJ1-2, the V gene TRBV29-1; D perhaps matches TRBD1 (6 bases). The CDR3 extends over 13 amino acids. Germline-derived CDR1 and CDR2 are SQVTM and ANQGSEA. Trimming took off 5 bases at V and 4 bases at J, with 14 bases between the two ends. The CDR3 nucleotides read TGCAGCGTTTCAGGGGTCTACGGCTATGGCTACACCTTC. It translates to CSVSGVYGYGYTF.

The V gene is TRBV27, the J gene TRBJ2-7, with a possible D match to TRBD1 (5 bases). The CDR3 runs 16 residues. CDR1 is MNHEY and CDR2 is SMNVEV in the germline V gene (reference sequence). V was pared by 2 bases and J by 3 bases, with 17 bases between. In DNA form, the CDR3 reads TGTGCCAGCAGTTTAACCGCCCTTGCCAGGGACTACGAGCAGTACTTC. This codes for CASSLTALARDYEQYF.

The V and J genes are TRBV27 and TRBJ2-7, with D maybe TRBD2 (6 bases). V dropped 2 bases and J dropped 6 bases, with 11 bases sitting between them. The CDR3 runs 13 residues. The V gene's germline CDR1 is MNHEY and CDR2 SMNVEV (reference sequence). The CDR3 nucleotides are TGTGCCAGCAGTTTACGGAGGGATCTCGAGCAGTACTTC. Its protein product is CASSLRRDLEQYF.

The gene calls are TRBV19 and TRBJ2-5; tentatively, D is TRBD2 (5 bases). The length of the CDR3 is 15 residues. CDR1 and CDR2 (germline): LNHDA, SQIVND (reference sequence). Trimming shortened V by 6 bases and J by 2 bases, and 16 bases separated the two germline ends. CDR3 coding DNA: TGTGCCAGTAGCTGGGGAGCGTACCTTCAAGAGACCCAGTACTTC. It is translated as CASSWGAYLQETQYF.

The chain employs TRBV7-2 and TRBJ2-3; 8 nucleotides line up with TRBD2. V dropped 6 bases and J dropped 5; count of bases not matched to a gene: 10. Germline lookup yields CDR1 SGHTA and CDR2 FQGNSA. The CDR3 totals 15 residues. The CDR3 reads CASRNSGIPGDTQYF. Here the CDR3 DNA reads TGTGCCAGCAGAAATAGCGGGATCCCTGGAGATACGCAGTATTTT.

The rearrangement links TRBV20-1 to TRBJ2-3; 9 bases fit TRBD2. CDR1 is DFQATT, CDR2 SNEGSKA, per germline (reference sequence). CDR3 size: 16 residues. J lost 3 bases, V lost 6 bases, and 13 bases had no gene match. The CDR3 loop is CSASGLKRGDTDTQYF. In nucleotides, the CDR3 is TGCAGTGCAAGTGGGCTTAAGCGGGGGGATACAGATACGCAGTATTTT.

The chain recombines TRBV28 with TRBJ1-2; 7 bases fit TRBD1. Trimming took 6 bases from V and 4 from J; bases not matched to a gene: 8. CDR1 and CDR2 (germline): MDHEN, SYDVKM. The CDR3 contains 14 residues. Here the CDR3 reads CASRTRRDSYGYTF. The CDR3 nucleotides are TGTGCCAGCAGGACACGGAGGGACAGCTATGGCTACACCTTC.

The chain links TRBV4-2 to TRBJ2-7, with a possible D match to TRBD2 (6 bases). The V end was cut by 1 base, the J end by 5 bases, with 15 bases between. The CDR3 length is 15 residues. Looked up from germline, CDR1 is LGHNA and CDR2 is YNFKEQ. The CDR3, as DNA: TGTGCCAGCAGCCAAGTGGGGGGAGAAACGCACGAGCAGTACTTC. This codes for CASSQVGGETHEQYF.

This chain joins TRBV6-5 and TRBJ2-1; the match to TRBD2 covers 10 bases. Germline V gene lookup returns CDR1 MNHEY and CDR2 SVGAGI. The CDR3 is made up of 14 amino acids. Germline trimming cut 6 bases from V and 9 bases from J; bases unmatched to any gene: 8. The CDR3 DNA is TGTGCCAGCAGGGACCTAGCGGGAGAGGTTGAGCAGTTCTTC. It specifies CASRDLAGEVEQFF.

The chain combines TRBV29-1 with TRBJ1-1, with D possibly being TRBD1 (5 bases). CDR3 length equals 13 residues. CDR1 and CDR2 from the germline V gene are SQVTM and ANQGSEA. DNA for the CDR3: TGCAGTATTACCCGGGGGGGGAACACTGAAGCTTTCTTT. Protein product: CSITRGGNTEAFF.

The rearrangement uses TRBV24-1 and TRBJ1-6; D may be TRBD1 (6 bases). The V gene's germline CDR1 is KGHDR and CDR2 SFDVKD. This CDR3 spans 17 amino acids. V was shortened by 5 bases and J by 0 bases, with 13 bases between the two germline ends. CDR3 region: CATSVGGTYSYNSPLHF. For the CDR3, the DNA is TGTGCCACCAGTGTAGGGGGAACCTACTCCTATAATTCACCCCTCCACTTT.

J is TRBJ1-1 and V is TRBV6-6; D unclear. V was pared by 0 bases and J by 7 bases, with 9 bases between. The CDR3 has 13 amino acids. Looked up from germline, CDR1 is MNHNY and CDR2 is SVGAGI (reference sequence). The CDR3 sequence: CASSYSAVYEAFF. The CDR3 region has the DNA TGTGCCAGCAGTTACTCGGCAGTGTATGAAGCTTTCTTT.

The gene calls are TRBV7-9 and TRBJ2-2; 16 nucleotides line up with TRBD2. This CDR3 is built from 19 residues. Germline V gene lookup returns CDR1 SEHNR and CDR2 FQNEAQ (reference sequence). The trim removed 3 bases at V and 3 bases at J, leaving 7 bases unmatched. CDR3 in amino acids: CASSFGTSGRAGHTGELFF. CDR3 in DNA: TGTGCCAGCAGCTTTGGGACTAGCGGGAGGGCCGGGCACACCGGGGAGCTGTTTTTT.

In its sample, this clone was seen once. V is TRBV27 and J is TRBJ2-5; D is undetermined. This CDR3 has 10 residues. The V gene's germline CDR1 is MNHEY and CDR2 SMNVEV (reference sequence). V lost 3 bases, J lost 8 bases, and 4 bases lay in between. CDR3 loop: CASSFKTQYF. DNA for the CDR3: TGTGCCAGCAGTTTTAAAACCCAGTACTTC.

The V gene is TRBV2, the J gene TRBJ2-7; D not resolved. Germline loops: CDR1 SNHLY, CDR2 FYNNEI. The V gene lost 5 bases and the J gene lost 9 bases, with 14 bases spanning the gap. This CDR3 contains 12 residues. The CDR3 DNA sequence: TGTGCCAGCAGTTCAACCCCTCGCGGGCAGTACTTC. Its translation: CASSSTPRGQYF.

This clone was seen just once. J is TRBJ1-2 and V is TRBV6-5, with 7 bases fitting TRBD1. This CDR3 comprises 15 residues. Germline V gives CDR1 MNHEY, CDR2 SVGAGI. Trimming at V came to 5 bases and at J to 3 bases, leaving 9 bases not matched to a gene. The CDR3 DNA follows: TGTGCCAGCAGTAACCATCTCGACAGGGACTATGGCTACACCTTC. It is translated as CASSNHLDRDYGYTF.

The chain couples TRBV12-3 or TRBV12-4 to TRBJ1-6; D uncertain. Trimming removed 6 bases from V and 10 bases from J, with 13 bases in between. This CDR3 is built from 13 residues. This chain's CDR3 is CASRPKGGSPLHF. The CDR3 DNA follows: TGTGCCAGCAGACCAAAGGGAGGATCACCCCTCCACTTT.

This clone was seen a single time. The chain recombines TRBV7-9 with TRBJ2-1, with TRBD2 matching over 9 bases. CDR3 length: 18 residues. In germline, CDR1 is SEHNR, CDR2 FQNEAQ (reference sequence). J lost 2 bases, V lost 5 bases, and 13 bases had no gene match. CDR3 nucleotide sequence: TGTGCCAGCAGCCCCTGGGGTAGCGGGGGAGGACCCTACAATGAGCAGTTCTTC. Amino acid sequence: CASSPWGSGGGPYNEQFF.

In regard to this clone: An end of the junction does not agree with germline; a read error may underlie this. The sample contains more than one DNA sequence encoding this CDR3. V gene TRBV2 combines with J gene TRBJ2-2; D gene uncertain. Looked up from germline, CDR1 is SNHLY and CDR2 is FYNNEI. This CDR3 spans 13 amino acids. CDR3 coding DNA: TGTGCCAGCGCGGCCTCGAATACCGGGGAGCTGTTTTTT. It encodes CASAASNTGELFF. Full variable domain (outside the CDR3, taken from reference TRBV2 and TRBJ2-2): EPEVTQTPSHQVTQMGQEVILRCVPISNHLYFYWYRQILGQKVEFLVSFYNNEISEKSEIFDDQFSVERPDGSNFTLKIRSTKLEDSAMYFCASAASNTGELFFGEGSRLTVL.

The V call is TRBV2, the J call TRBJ2-3; TRBD2 matches 10 bases. The CDR3 spans 17 residues. CDR1 is SNHLY, CDR2 FYNNEI, per germline. J gave up 0 bases and V 4 bases, and 7 bases lay outside the gene matches. In nucleotides, the CDR3 is TGTGCCAGCAGTGTTGGTGTAGCGGGGGGTAGCACAGATACGCAGTATTTT. This translates into CASSVGVAGGSTDTQYF.

The genes are TRBV19 and TRBJ1-2; D is unresolved. The CDR3 contains 13 residues. V gave up 3 bases and J gave up 7 bases, with 12 bases separating them. CDR1 is LNHDA, CDR2 SQIVND, per germline (reference sequence). CDR3 nucleotides: TGTGCCAGTAGTATTAACCCGGTGAGTGGCTACACCTTC. Residues: CASSINPVSGYTF.